These 11 T cell receptor beta chains share one sample of origin, sequenced in a study of T-cell memory formation after mild COVID-19. A single record per CDR3 protein comes from TCRdb applying MiXCR to the 5' RACE reads. The table has tens of thousands of distinct CDR3 sequences, about 16% seen once. The sample consisted of PBMCs or a T cell subset sorted from them (not recorded which). The source of these receptors is an adult who had mild COVID-19 (a few samples of this study predate the infection). Cell type and time point are not known.

By its share, this clonotype is medium-sized (0.01 to 0.1%). The rearrangement joins TRBV29-1 to TRBJ1-2; TRBD1 matches 11 bases. Per the germline V gene, CDR1 is SQVTM and CDR2 is ANQGSEA. The CDR3 totals 13 residues. With V trimmed by 6 bases and J by 6 bases, 6 bases remained unmatched. CDR3 residues: CSVAGQGADGYTF. The CDR3 DNA follows: TGCAGCGTAGCTGGACAGGGGGCAGATGGCTACACCTTC.

This clonotype occurred many times. V gene TRBV4-1 combines with J gene TRBJ2-1; 7 nucleotides agree with TRBD2. V lost 0 bases to trimming and J lost 1 base; unmatched junction nucleotides: 3. CDR3 length: 16 amino acids. CDR1 is MGHRA and CDR2 is YSYEKL in the germline V gene. The CDR3 spells CASSQETGGSYNEQFF. The CDR3 DNA is TGCGCCAGCAGCCAAGAAACGGGGGGTTCCTACAATGAGCAGTTCTTC.

This clonotype was seen repeatedly, ten times or more. V gene TRBV7-9 combines with J gene TRBJ1-4; 7 bases fit TRBD1. Losses at the gene ends were 2 bases for V and 8 bases for J; bases not matched to a gene: 5. The germline gives CDR1 SEHNR, CDR2 FQNEAQ (reference sequence). The CDR3 spans 14 residues. CDR3 region: CASSLRQGGEKLFF. CDR3 DNA: TGTGCCAGCAGCTTACGACAGGGCGGGGAAAAACTGTTTTTT.

This clonotype has ten or more counts. The chain recombines TRBV5-1 with TRBJ2-1, with D possibly called TRBD1 or TRBD2 (6 bases each). This CDR3 contains 16 residues. Germline CDR1 and CDR2: SGHRS and YFSETQ. Trimming removed 1 base at V and 6 bases at J, with 17 bases between. The DNA for the CDR3 is TGCGCCAGCAGCTTGTTTACAGGGAGGAGCGGCAATGAGCAGTTCTTC. Its translation: CASSLFTGRSGNEQFF.

This clonotype was seen ten or more times. The chain joins TRBV6-4 to TRBJ1-1; D is uncertain. This CDR3 spans 19 amino acids. Germline V gene lookup returns CDR1 MRHNA and CDR2 SNTAGT. Trimming shortened V by 0 bases and J by 2 bases, and 22 bases separated the two germline ends. The CDR3 loop is CASSDSTDGPPWVNTEAFF. Written as DNA, the CDR3 is TGTGCCAGCAGTGACTCGACGGATGGCCCGCCATGGGTAAACACTGAAGCTTTCTTT.

This clonotype has a count of ten or more. V is TRBV14 and J is TRBJ1-1, with D perhaps matching TRBD1 (5 bases). The length of the CDR3 is 13 residues. Trimming removed 4 bases from V and 6 bases from J, with 12 bases in between. Germline CDR1 SGHDN, CDR2 FVKESK. The CDR3 coding sequence is TGTGCCAGCAGCCCCAGGGTTTTTGCTGAAGCTTTCTTT. It codes for CASSPRVFAEAFF.

This clonotype appeared many times. This CDR3 reads CASSLGEGAVSGANVLTF. The CDR3 DNA reads TGCGCCAGCAGCTTGGGAGAAGGGGCCGTCTCTGGGGCCAACGTCCTGACTTTC. This rearrangement joins TRBV5-1 to TRBJ2-6; D is perhaps TRBD1 (5 bases). Germline V lookup: CDR1 SGHRS, CDR2 YFSETQ. This CDR3 region has 18 residues. V dropped 0 bases and J dropped 0 bases, with 13 bases sitting between them.

This clonotype was seen more than once but under ten times. This chain links TRBV6-2 or TRBV6-3 with TRBJ2-7; 9 bases are a match to TRBD2. The CDR3 has 15 amino acids. Germline values: CDR1 MNHEY, CDR2 SVGEGT. V lost 6 bases and J lost 2; bases outside the gene matches: 8. The CDR3: CASSTSSGKPYEQYF. As DNA, the CDR3 is TGTGCCAGCAGCACCTCTAGCGGGAAGCCCTACGAGCAGTACTTC.

A note on this clonotype: This may arise from a read error, as a much more abundant clone is one base away. Because the CDR3 is missing its conserved closing phenylalanine or tryptophan, this is likely a read error. The chain carries TRBV29-1 and TRBJ2-1, with 7 bases lining up with TRBD1. Germline V gene sequence: CDR1 SQVTM, CDR2 ANQGSEA. V shed 4 bases and J 9 bases; nucleotides not matched to a gene: 12. There are 14 residues in the CDR3. The CDR3 is CSVVEVQGLSEQFL. CDR3 sequence (DNA): TGCAGCGTTGTCGAAGTACAGGGGTTGAGTGAGCAGTTCTTG.

The CDR3 DNA reads TGCAGTGCTAGTTACGGGGTAAGCTCCTACGAGCAGTACTTC. Its translation is CSASYGVSSYEQYF. The chain employs TRBV20-1 and TRBJ2-7; D is perhaps TRBD2 (5 bases). V was shortened by 3 bases and J by 0 bases, with 12 bases between the two germline ends. The CDR3 runs 14 residues. Germline V CDR1 and CDR2: DFQATT, SNEGSKA (reference sequence).

This clonotype was seen at least ten times. The V and J genes are TRBV5-5 and TRBJ2-5, with D maybe TRBD2 (5 bases). Germline CDR1 SGHKS, CDR2 YYEKEE (reference sequence). With 3 bases removed from V and 5 bases from J, the gap between germline ends came to 14 bases. This CDR3 is built from 14 residues. The CDR3 is CASSWRLPGETQYF. The CDR3 DNA reads TGTGCCAGCAGCTGGAGGCTGCCTGGGGAGACCCAGTACTTC.